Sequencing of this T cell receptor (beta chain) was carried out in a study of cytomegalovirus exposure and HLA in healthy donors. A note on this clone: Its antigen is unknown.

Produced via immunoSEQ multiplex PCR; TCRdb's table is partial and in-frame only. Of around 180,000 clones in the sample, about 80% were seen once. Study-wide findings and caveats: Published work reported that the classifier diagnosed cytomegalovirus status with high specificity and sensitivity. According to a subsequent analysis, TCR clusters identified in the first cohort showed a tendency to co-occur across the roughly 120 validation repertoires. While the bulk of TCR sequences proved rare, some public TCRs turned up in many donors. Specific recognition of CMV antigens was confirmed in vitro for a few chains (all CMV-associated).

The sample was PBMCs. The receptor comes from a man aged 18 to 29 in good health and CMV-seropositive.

This CDR3 is CASRELDTEAFF. The CDR3 coding sequence is TGCGCCAGCAGAGAGTTGGACACTGAAGCTTTCTTT. The V and J genes are TRBV5-1 and TRBJ1-1; D ambiguous. The CDR3 loop spans 12 amino acids. Per germline, CDR1 SGHRS and CDR2 YFSETQ. The V and J ends lost 5 bases and 3 bases respectively, with 8 bases between them.